This TCR beta chain came from a study of T cells after posttransplantation cyclophosphamide. Method: immunoSEQ multiplex PCR; TCRdb's copy keeps in-frame clones and lacks some. In total the sample includes tens of thousands of clones, none of them seen once. Germline V gives CDR1 SGHDN, CDR2 FVKESK. This CDR3 has 15 amino acids. V lost 0 bases to trimming and J lost 2 bases, with 10 bases between them. This clone was counted at least ten times. What it binds is not known. The related graft donor's blood sample was taken on the day of bone marrow donation. Study conclusions and caveats: TRB overlap between skin or GI tissue T cells and blood was limited.

The TCR was taken from a middle-aged man in good health, CMV-negative, and a related stem cell transplant donor. The V and J genes are TRBV14 and TRBJ1-2; perhaps TRBD1 as D (5 bases). Sequencing was carried out using PBMCs. The CDR3 protein is CASSQDKGANYGYTF. The CDR3 DNA is TGTGCCAGCAGCCAAGATAAAGGGGCGAACTATGGCTACACCTTC.